A selection of T cell receptor beta chains follows, all from one sample in a study of blood T cell repertoires in COVID-19. Some clones are missing from TCRdb's copy, which holds only in-frame ones; the method was immunoSEQ multiplex PCR. The table includes approximately 170,000 clones, 70% to 90% detected once. The sample comprised peripheral blood. Source of these receptors: a man older than 75 with COVID-19, enrolled during active disease. CDR3s include the opening cysteine and the closing phenylalanine or tryptophan. Each record gives: V gene, J gene, CDR3 protein.

V gene: TRBV11-1; J gene: TRBJ2-5; CDR3 protein: CASSGGLAGGQETQYF
V gene: TRBV9; J gene: TRBJ1-2; CDR3 protein: CASSGAGRNYGYTF
V gene: TRBV10-3; J gene: TRBJ2-3; CDR3 protein: CAISPGRGDTQYF
V gene: TRBV27; J gene: TRBJ1-2; CDR3 protein: CASSLSRGSAGYTF
V gene: TRBV11-2; J gene: TRBJ2-7; CDR3 protein: CASSLNPFFRDEQYF
V gene: TRBV7-7; J gene: TRBJ2-1; CDR3 protein: CASSLAGTGRNEQFF
V gene: TRBV9; J gene: TRBJ1-1; CDR3 protein: CASSVGLYTEAFF
V gene: TRBV6-5; J gene: TRBJ1-1; CDR3 protein: CASIRGGGGTEAFF
V gene: TRBV28; J gene: TRBJ2-7; CDR3 protein: CASSLTVSVNEQYF
V gene: TRBV6-2/TRBV6-3; J gene: TRBJ2-7; CDR3 protein: CASSYSRTGGPYEQYF
V gene: TRBV7-2; J gene: TRBJ2-3; CDR3 protein: CASSPARDTQYF
V gene: TRBV19; J gene: TRBJ2-7; CDR3 protein: CASSPLVATDEQYF
V gene: TRBV27; J gene: TRBJ1-2; CDR3 protein: CASSPRQATRYTF
V gene: TRBV5-6; J gene: TRBJ1-3; CDR3 protein: CASSLGYWGNTIYF
V gene: TRBV6-5; J gene: TRBJ2-7; CDR3 protein: CASVRDRGDEQYF
V gene: TRBV7-3; J gene: TRBJ2-3; CDR3 protein: CASSAPTEDTQYF
V gene: TRBV27; J gene: TRBJ2-2; CDR3 protein: CASRQGDGELFF
V gene: TRBV6-2/TRBV6-3; J gene: TRBJ1-5; CDR3 protein: CASSYGGAEYQPQHF
V gene: TRBV9; J gene: TRBJ2-7; CDR3 protein: CASSVAGGGTPYEQYF
V gene: TRBV12-5; J gene: TRBJ1-2; CDR3 protein: CASGGTVYGYTF
V gene: TRBV5-6; J gene: TRBJ1-2; CDR3 protein: CASSLYFGGDGYTF
V gene: TRBV19; J gene: TRBJ2-2; CDR3 protein: CASSKEDTGELFF
V gene: TRBV7-2; J gene: TRBJ2-7; CDR3 protein: CASSFWTGSYEQYF
V gene: TRBV5-4; J gene: TRBJ1-2; CDR3 protein: CASSPRTALDYGYTF
V gene: TRBV5-1; J gene: TRBJ2-5; CDR3 protein: CASSVLGTSGFQETQYF
V gene: TRBV6-5; J gene: TRBJ1-1; CDR3 protein: CASSYSVGPGEAFF
V gene: TRBV5-5; J gene: TRBJ2-5; CDR3 protein: CASSRYRGETQYF
V gene: TRBV18; J gene: TRBJ1-3; CDR3 protein: CASSPPSGVTIYF
V gene: TRBV11-3; J gene: TRBJ2-2; CDR3 protein: CASSSGRDRDTGELFF
V gene: TRBV9; J gene: TRBJ2-2; CDR3 protein: CASSVEHNTGELFF
V gene: TRBV4-3; J gene: TRBJ1-5; CDR3 protein: CASSQDRGNQPQHF
V gene: TRBV3-1/TRBV3-2; J gene: TRBJ2-7; CDR3 protein: CASSNRDRSYEQYF
V gene: TRBV4-1; J gene: TRBJ1-6; CDR3 protein: CASSQGRVSGSPLHF